This is a list of T cell receptor beta chains from one sample in a study of blood T cell repertoires in COVID-19. This table comes from immunoSEQ multiplex PCR, and its TCRdb copy is limited to in-frame clones, with some not included. The table includes under 300,000 clones, about four fifths detected once. Sample: PBMCs or T cells enriched from blood (not recorded which). These receptors were obtained from a man in his forties or fifties who had recovered from COVID-19. Both conserved end residues are part of each CDR3. The order of the fields is J gene, D gene, V gene, clone size, CDR3 protein, CDR3 DNA. A D gene is named only where the DNA matches it firmly. Size is stated for part of the rows, as once, few or many counts, or as a class when the clone is expanded.

TRBJ2-7 . TRBV7-9 . CASSSSNGSTGEQYF TGTGCCAGCAGCTCATCGAACGGCTCCACGGGCGAGCAGTACTTC
TRBJ2-3 . TRBV6-4 . CASSDSYWATTDTQYF TGTGCCAGCAGTGACTCGTACTGGGCGACCACAGATACGCAGTATTTT
TRBJ2-2 . TRBV23-1 . CASSQGQGRGTGELFF TGCGCCAGCAGTCAAGGGCAGGGGCGCGGCACCGGGGAGCTGTTTTTT
TRBJ2-1 . TRBV7-2 . CASSLETDWRNEQFF TGTGCCAGCAGCTTAGAAACGGACTGGAGAAATGAGCAGTTCTTC
TRBJ2-1 . TRBV28 . CASSLWRSSYNEQFF TGTGCCAGCAGTTTATGGAGGAGCTCCTACAATGAGCAGTTCTTC
TRBJ1-1 TRBD1 TRBV6-4 . CASSSGTENTEAFF TGTGCCAGCAGCTCCGGGACAGAGAACACTGAAGCTTTCTTT
TRBJ1-2 . TRBV12-3/TRBV12-4 . CASRAGYGYTF TGTGCCAGCAGGGCAGGCTATGGCTACACCTTC
TRBJ2-7 TRBD1 TRBV15 . CATSTHRGRTYEQYF TGTGCCACCAGCACCCACAGGGGGCGCACCTACGAGCAGTACTTC
TRBJ2-6 . TRBV6-4 many CASSDQGSGANVLTF TGTGCCAGCAGTGACCAGGGCTCTGGGGCCAACGTCCTGACTTTC
TRBJ2-5 TRBD2 TRBV11-2 . CASSLGLAGFRETQYF TGTGCCAGCAGCCTTGGACTAGCGGGGTTTCGAGAGACCCAGTACTTC
TRBJ2-7 . TRBV27 . CASSAGLYHYEQYF TGTGCCAGCAGTGCCGGACTATACCACTACGAGCAGTACTTC
TRBJ2-1 TRBD2 TRBV7-3 . CASSLRLAGLNEQFF TGTGCCAGCAGCTTAAGACTAGCGGGATTGAATGAGCAGTTCTTC
TRBJ2-1 TRBD2 TRBV7-9 . CASSEGLAGVRSSYNEQFF TGTGCCAGCAGCGAGGGACTAGCGGGGGTTAGGAGCTCCTACAATGAGCAGTTCTTC
TRBJ2-5 . TRBV6-1 . CASSEWLGAIQETQYF TGTGCCAGCAGTGAATGGTTAGGGGCTATCCAAGAGACCCAGTACTTC
TRBJ2-3 . TRBV9 . CASSVGLVPDTQYF TGTGCCAGCAGCGTAGGCCTAGTGCCAGATACGCAGTATTTT
TRBJ1-2 . TRBV11-3 . CASSFRTTGINYGYTF TGTGCCAGCAGCTTCAGGACAACAGGGATTAACTATGGCTACACCTTC
TRBJ2-7 TRBD1 TRBV5-1 . CATRQQGAREQYF TGCGCCACCCGACAACAGGGGGCGCGGGAGCAGTACTTC
TRBJ2-7 . TRBV20-1 . CSANRGEQYF TGCAGTGCTAATAGAGGCGAGCAGTACTTC
TRBJ2-6 . TRBV1 . CTSSQDKPGSISGANVLTF TGCACCAGCAGCCAAGATAAGCCAGGAAGTATCTCTGGGGCCAACGTCCTGACTTTC
TRBJ2-1 . TRBV7-3 . CASSPEGPYNEQFF TGTGCCAGCAGCCCGGAGGGCCCCTACAATGAGCAGTTCTTC
TRBJ1-6 TRBD1 TRBV10-1 . CASSVEGTANSPLHF TGCGCCAGCAGTGTCGAGGGGACAGCTAATTCACCCCTCCACTTT
TRBJ1-1 TRBD1 TRBV29-1 . CSVGGQGGMNTEAFF TGCAGCGTTGGGGGACAGGGTGGGATGAACACTGAAGCTTTCTTT
TRBJ1-1 . TRBV2 . CASSDIGRGLNTEAFF TGTGCCAGCAGCGACATCGGGCGGGGGTTGAACACTGAAGCTTTCTTT
TRBJ2-7 . TRBV28 few CASRWDSSYEQYF TGTGCCAGCAGGTGGGACTCTAGCTACGAGCAGTACTTC
TRBJ1-2 . TRBV7-2 . CASSFGRVGYGYTF TGTGCCAGCAGCTTCGGCAGGGTGGGCTATGGCTACACCTTC
TRBJ2-5 . TRBV11-1 once CASSPPTAGAGETQYF TGTGCCAGCAGCCCCCCGACGGCAGGGGCCGGCGAGACCCAGTACTTC
TRBJ2-1 TRBD2 TRBV18 . CASSGTSTHPSEQFF TGTGCCAGCTCTGGGACTAGCACCCATCCAAGCGAGCAGTTCTTC
TRBJ2-4 TRBD1 TRBV5-6 . CASSLQGAGAKNIQYF TGTGCCAGCAGCCTCCAGGGGGCGGGGGCCAAAAACATTCAGTACTTC